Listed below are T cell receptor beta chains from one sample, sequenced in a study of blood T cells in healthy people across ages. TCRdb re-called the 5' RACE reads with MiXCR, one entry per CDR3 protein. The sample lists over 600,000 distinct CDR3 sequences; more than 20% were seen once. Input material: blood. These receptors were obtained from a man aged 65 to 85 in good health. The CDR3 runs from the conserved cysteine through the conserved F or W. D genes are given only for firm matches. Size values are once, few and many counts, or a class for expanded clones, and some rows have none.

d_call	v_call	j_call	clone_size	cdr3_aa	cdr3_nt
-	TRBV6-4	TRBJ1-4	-	CASSGVGGEKLFF	TGTGCCAGCAGTGGAGTCGGCGGTGAAAAACTGTTTTTT
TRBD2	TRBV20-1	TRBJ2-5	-	CSARPPGLAGIKQETQYF	TGCAGTGCTAGGCCGCCGGGACTAGCGGGGATAAAACAAGAGACCCAGTACTTC
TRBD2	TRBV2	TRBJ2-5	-	CASSDFLAGAETQYF	TGTGCCAGCAGTGATTTCCTAGCGGGAGCAGAGACCCAGTACTTC
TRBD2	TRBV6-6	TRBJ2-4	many	CASRSGGGPRNIQYF	TGTGCCAGCAGGAGTGGGGGAGGGCCAAGAAACATTCAGTACTTC
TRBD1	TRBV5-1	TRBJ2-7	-	CASRKTGTYEQCF	TGCGCCAGCAGGAAGACAGGGACCTACGAGCAGTGCTTC
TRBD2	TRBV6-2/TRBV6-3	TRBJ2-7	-	CASKTSGTSYEQYF	TGTGCCAGCAAGACTAGCGGGACCTCCTACGAGCAGTACTTC
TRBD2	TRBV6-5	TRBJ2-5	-	CASSYTGGLETQYF	TGTGCCAGCAGTTATACGGGAGGGCTGGAGACCCAGTACTTC
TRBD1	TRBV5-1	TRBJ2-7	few	CASRTGDSYEQYF	TGCGCCAGCAGGACAGGGGACTCCTACGAGCAGTACTTC
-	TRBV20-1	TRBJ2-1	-	CSARGPGRPTYNEQFF	TGCAGTGCTAGAGGTCCCGGGCGCCCCACCTACAATGAGCAGTTCTTC
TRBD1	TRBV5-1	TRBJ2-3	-	CASSLAGQGLADTQYF	TGCGCCAGCAGCTTGGCGGGACAGGGGCTTGCAGATACGCAGTATTTT
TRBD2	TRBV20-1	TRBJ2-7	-	CSARDGTSGRYEQYF	TGCAGTGCTAGGGATGGGACTAGCGGAAGATACGAGCAGTACTTC
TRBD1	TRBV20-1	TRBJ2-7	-	CSARDRRGGDEQYF	TGCAGTGCTAGAGATCGTCGAGGGGGCGACGAGCAGTACTTC
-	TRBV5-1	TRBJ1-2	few	CASSLDGAHGYTF	TGCGCCAGCAGCTTGGACGGCGCCCATGGCTACACCTTC
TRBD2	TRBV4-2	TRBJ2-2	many	CASSQAPLASNTGELFF	TGTGCCAGCAGCCAAGCCCCACTAGCGTCGAACACCGGGGAGCTGTTTTTT
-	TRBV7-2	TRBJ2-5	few	CASSFRTVGETQYF	TGTGCCAGCAGCTTTCGTACGGTCGGCGAGACCCAGTACTTC
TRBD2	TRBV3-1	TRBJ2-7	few	CASSQAGLTSYEQYF	TGTGCCAGCAGCCAAGCGGGACTAACATCTTACGAGCAGTACTTC
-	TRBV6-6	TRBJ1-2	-	CASIRGDYGYTF	TGTGCCAGTATTAGGGGAGACTATGGCTACACCTTC
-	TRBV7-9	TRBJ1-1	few	CASTTEVNTEAFF	TGTGCCAGCACCACAGAGGTGAACACTGAAGCTTTCTTT
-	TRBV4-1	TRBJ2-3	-	CASSQEDNTDTQYF	TGCGCCAGCAGCCAAGAGGACAACACAGATACGCAGTATTTT
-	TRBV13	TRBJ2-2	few	CASSLFWKTGELFF	TGTGCCAGCAGCTTATTCTGGAAGACCGGGGAGCTGTTTTTT
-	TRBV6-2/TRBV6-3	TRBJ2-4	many	CASSPPGNIQYF	TGTGCCAGCAGTCCCCCGGGAAACATTCAGTACTTC
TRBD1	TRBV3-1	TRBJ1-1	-	CASSHGSPQGGTEAFF	TGTGCCAGCAGCCACGGCTCTCCACAGGGGGGGACTGAAGCTTTCTTT
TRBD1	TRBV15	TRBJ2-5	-	CATSRVEGAFSQETQYF	TGTGCCACCAGCAGAGTTGAGGGGGCATTCTCTCAAGAGACCCAGTACTTC
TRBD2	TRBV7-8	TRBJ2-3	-	CASSISGRPFGTDTQYF	TGTGCCAGCAGCATTAGCGGGAGACCATTCGGCACAGATACGCAGTATTTT
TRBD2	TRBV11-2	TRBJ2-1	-	CASSSTSPCNEQFF	TGTGCCAGCAGCTCGACTAGCCCTTGCAATGAGCAGTTCTTC
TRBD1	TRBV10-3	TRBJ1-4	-	CATSGGGNEKLFF	TGTGCCACCTCAGGGGGCGGTAATGAAAAACTGTTTTTT
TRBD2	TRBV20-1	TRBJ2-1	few	CSARGLADEQFF	TGCAGTGCTAGGGGACTAGCGGATGAGCAGTTCTTC
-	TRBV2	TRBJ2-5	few	CASKQPVYLETQYF	TGTGCCAGCAAGCAGCCAGTCTACTTGGAGACCCAGTACTTC
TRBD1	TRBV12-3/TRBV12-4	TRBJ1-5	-	CASSPTGVHPQHF	TGTGCCAGCAGTCCGACAGGGGTACATCCCCAGCATTTT
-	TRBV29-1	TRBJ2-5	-	CSVRTVSETQYF	TGCAGCGTGCGGACAGTTTCGGAGACCCAGTACTTC
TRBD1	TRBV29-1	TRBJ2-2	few	CSAGQGSTGELFF	TGCAGCGCTGGACAGGGGTCCACCGGGGAGCTGTTTTTT
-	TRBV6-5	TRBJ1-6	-	CASSGGVNSPLHF	TGTGCCAGCTCCGGGGGCGTGAATTCACCCCTCCACTTT
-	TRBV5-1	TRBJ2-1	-	CASSLEVAERGEQFF	TGCGCCAGCAGCTTGGAGGTAGCGGAGAGGGGGGAGCAGTTCTTC
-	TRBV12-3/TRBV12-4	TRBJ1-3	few	CASSLEQNSGNTIYF	TGTGCCAGCAGTTTAGAACAGAACTCTGGAAACACCATATATTTT
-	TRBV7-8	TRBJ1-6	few	CASTIAGGFLHF	TGTGCCAGCACCATAGCTGGTGGGTTCCTCCACTTT
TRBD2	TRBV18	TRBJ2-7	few	CASSPGGDEQYF	TGTGCCAGCTCACCGGGGGGGGACGAGCAGTACTTC
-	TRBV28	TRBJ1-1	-	CASSPPLGPGGAFF	TGTGCCAGCAGTCCCCCTCTGGGACCGGGGGGAGCTTTCTTT
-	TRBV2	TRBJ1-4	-	CASSEGALWEKLFF	TGTGCCAGCAGTGAGGGTGCCCTTTGGGAAAAACTGTTTTTT
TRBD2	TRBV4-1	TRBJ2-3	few	CASSQDRAGGVDTQYF	TGCGCCAGCAGCCAAGATCGGGCGGGAGGAGTAGATACGCAGTATTTT
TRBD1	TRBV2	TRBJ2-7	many	CASNPMDRGHEQYF	TGTGCCAGCAACCCTATGGACAGGGGGCACGAGCAGTACTTC
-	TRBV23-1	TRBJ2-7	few	CASPITGIPYEQYF	TGCGCCAGCCCCATAACAGGGATTCCCTACGAGCAGTACTTC
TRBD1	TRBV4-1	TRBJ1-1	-	CASSQVLQGSKDTEAFF	TGCGCCAGCAGCCAAGTCCTACAGGGGTCTAAAGACACTGAAGCTTTCTTT
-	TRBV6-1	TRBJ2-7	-	CASSDLRGDRMSYEQYF	TGTGCCAGCAGTGACCTTCGGGGGGACAGGATGTCCTACGAGCAGTACTTC
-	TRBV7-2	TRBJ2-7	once	CASSFQGSHEQYF	TGTGCCAGCAGCTTCCAGGGATCCCACGAGCAGTACTTC
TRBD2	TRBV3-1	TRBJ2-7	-	CASSQRTSGSSGEQYF	TGTGCCAGCAGCCAAAGGACTAGCGGGAGTTCTGGCGAGCAGTACTTC
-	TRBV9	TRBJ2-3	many	CASSALSTDTQYF	TGTGCCAGCAGCGCCCTAAGCACAGATACGCAGTATTTT
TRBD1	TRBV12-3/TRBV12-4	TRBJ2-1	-	CASSLEPRWTGTLSYNEQFF	TGTGCCAGCAGTCTAGAACCCCGTTGGACAGGAACTCTCTCCTACAATGAGCAGTTCTTC
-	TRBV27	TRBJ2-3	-	CASSSPTSRPHTDTQYF	TGTGCCAGCAGTTCTCCGACTAGTCGTCCGCACACAGATACGCAGTATTTT
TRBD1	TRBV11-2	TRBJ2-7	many	CASSPLIGQGGGEQYF	TGTGCCAGCAGCCCCTTGATTGGACAGGGAGGTGGCGAGCAGTACTTC
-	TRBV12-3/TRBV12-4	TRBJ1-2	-	CASSPRRTYGYTF	TGTGCCAGCAGTCCTCGAAGGACCTATGGCTACACCTTC
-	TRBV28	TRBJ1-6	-	CASSLFGARVPQTNSPLHF	TGTGCCAGCAGTTTATTTGGAGCCCGGGTCCCTCAAACTAATTCACCCCTCCACTTT
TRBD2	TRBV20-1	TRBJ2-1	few	CSARAGKGTRDEQFF	TGCAGTGCTAGAGCGGGGAAGGGGACTAGGGATGAGCAGTTCTTC
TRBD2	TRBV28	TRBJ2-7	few	CASSMPGGSSYEQYF	TGTGCCAGCAGCATGCCGGGGGGGAGTAGCTACGAGCAGTACTTC
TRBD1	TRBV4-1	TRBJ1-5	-	CASSRVDRGEQPQHF	TGCGCCAGCAGCCGAGTGGACAGGGGCGAACAGCCCCAGCATTTT
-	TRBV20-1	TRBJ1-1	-	CSARAQSVNTEAFF	TGCAGTGCTAGAGCTCAATCCGTGAACACTGAAGCTTTCTTT
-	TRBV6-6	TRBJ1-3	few	CASSYPQLNTIYF	TGTGCCAGCAGTTACCCGCAACTAAACACCATATATTTT
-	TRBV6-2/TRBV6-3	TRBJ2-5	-	CASNLGSAQYF	TGTGCCAGCAACCTGGGCTCGGCCCAGTACTTC
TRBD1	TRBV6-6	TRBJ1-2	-	CASSSPTGEGYGYTF	TGTGCCAGCAGTTCCCCGACAGGGGAGGGCTATGGCTACACCTTC
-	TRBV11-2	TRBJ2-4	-	CASSLEYLAKNIQYF	TGTGCCAGCAGCTTAGAATACCTAGCCAAAAACATTCAGTACTTC
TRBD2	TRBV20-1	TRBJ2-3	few	CSASGAGAGYTDTQYF	TGCAGTGCTAGTGGGGCGGGAGCCGGATACACAGATACGCAGTATTTT